The 11 T cell receptor beta chains presented below share a single source sample, sequenced in a study of T cell changes during pregnancy in multiple sclerosis. Libraries were prepared by immunoSEQ multiplex PCR; TCRdb keeps only in-frame clonotypes and omits some of them. The sample carries 20,000 to 30,000 clones, around 90% recorded once. Material: CD8+ T cells from peripheral blood mononuclear cells, obtained in the third trimester of pregnancy. All receptors derive from a female donor in good health, enrolled as a control in a pregnancy study.

In its sample, this clone was seen a few times. At one end, the junction sequence differs from germline, possibly due to a read error. The chain carries TRBV7-7 and TRBJ2-2; the match to TRBD2 covers 13 bases. Germline-derived CDR1 and CDR2 are SSHAT and FNYEAQ (reference sequence). The CDR3 totals 17 residues. CDR3 DNA: TGTGCTAGCAAACGGACTAGCGGGGGCCCATGGGCCGGGGAGCTGTTTTTT. The encoded protein is CASKRTSGGPWAGELFF.

This clone is classed as medium-sized (0.01 to 0.1%). The V gene is TRBV29-1, the J gene TRBJ2-7; tentatively, D is TRBD2 (6 bases). There are 12 residues in the CDR3. CDR1 is SQVTM and CDR2 is ANQGSEA in the germline V gene. V lost 7 bases and J lost 6, with 16 bases in between. The CDR3 spells CSARDWAFEQYF. In DNA form, the CDR3 reads TGCAGCGCCCGGGACTGGGCGTTCGAGCAGTACTTC.

The chain is built from TRBV11-1 and TRBJ2-1, with TRBD2 identical over 7 bases. V was clipped by 5 bases and J by 4 bases; unmatched bases: 11. This CDR3 is built from 16 residues. The germline gives CDR1 SGHAT, CDR2 FQDESV (reference sequence). The CDR3 DNA follows: TGTGCCAGCAGCCGCGGGGAGGGCGGACTATACAATGAGCAGTTCTTC. Its translation: CASSRGEGGLYNEQFF. The whole variable domain, filled in from reference TRBV11-1 and TRBJ2-1, reads EAEVAQSPRYKITEKSQAVAFWCDPISGHATLYWYRQILGQGPELLVQFQDESVVDDSQLPKDRFSAERLKGVDSTLKIQPAELGDSAMYLCASSRGEGGLYNEQFFGPGTRLTVL.

The rearrangement joins TRBV7-9 to TRBJ2-1, with 7 bases identical to TRBD1. The CDR3 spans 13 residues. V shed 1 base, J shed 6 bases, and the junction held 0 bases outside the gene matches. Germline V lookup: CDR1 SEHNR, CDR2 FQNEAQ (reference sequence). This CDR3 is CASSLGQGNEQFF. The CDR3 DNA reads as TGTGCCAGCAGCTTAGGACAGGGCAATGAGCAGTTCTTC.

This rearrangement joins TRBV5-5 to TRBJ1-2; possible D gene TRBD1, 6 bases. The CDR3 spans 13 residues. V lost 6 bases, J lost 7 bases, and 16 bases lay in between. CDR1 is SGHKS and CDR2 is YYEKEE in the germline V gene (reference sequence). DNA for the CDR3: TGTGCCAGCAACCAACAGGGTCTCGGTGGCTACACCTTC. Protein sequence: CASNQQGLGGYTF.

The gene calls are TRBV4-1 and TRBJ1-4, with 9 bases lining up with TRBD1. Germline V CDR1 and CDR2: MGHRA, YSYEKL. V shed 6 bases and J 3 bases; nucleotides not matched to a gene: 8. The CDR3 is made up of 16 amino acids. This chain's CDR3 is CASRLTGGLSNEKLFF. CDR3 in DNA: TGCGCCAGCAGACTCACAGGGGGCTTATCTAATGAAAAACTGTTTTTT.

V gene TRBV7-2 combines with J gene TRBJ2-7, with 12 bases matching TRBD1. The CDR3 extends over 15 amino acids. The V segment lost 5 bases and the J segment 5 bases; nucleotides outside the gene matches: 7. CDR1 and CDR2 from the germline V gene are SGHTA and FQGNSA. The CDR3 here is CASSVTGTGGDEQYF. In nucleotides, the CDR3 is TGTGCCAGCAGCGTAACCGGGACAGGGGGCGACGAGCAGTACTTC.

The chain couples TRBV11-2 to TRBJ2-7; TRBD1 might be the D (6 bases). V was cut by 5 bases and J by 4 bases, with 15 bases left in between. The CDR3 length is 14 residues. Per germline, CDR1 SGHAT and CDR2 FQNNGV. In DNA, the CDR3 is TGTGCCAGCAGCAACACAGGGAATCGGTACGAGCAGTACTTC. Translation: CASSNTGNRYEQYF.

The chain has TRBV6-5 and TRBJ2-5; D might be TRBD1 (6 bases). The germline V gene encodes CDR1 MNHEY and CDR2 SVGAGI. The V and J ends lost 1 base and 5 bases respectively, with 14 bases between them. CDR3 length: 15 residues. The CDR3 sequence is CASSYYDARGETQYF. The CDR3 coding sequence is TGTGCCAGCAGTTACTATGACGCGAGGGGGGAGACCCAGTACTTC.

The chain uses TRBV19 and TRBJ2-1; 7 bases are a match to TRBD2. Germline values: CDR1 LNHDA, CDR2 SQIVND (reference sequence). This CDR3 is 13 amino acids long. The trim removed 5 bases at V and 2 bases at J, leaving 0 bases unmatched. Written as DNA, the CDR3 is TGTGCCAGTAGTGGGGGGGCCTACAATGAGCAGTTCTTC. Translation: CASSGGAYNEQFF.

V gene TRBV29-1 combines with J gene TRBJ2-1; D gene ambiguous. From germline, CDR1 is SQVTM and CDR2 ANQGSEA. The CDR3 covers 15 residues. V was shortened by 6 bases and J by 4 bases, with 19 bases between the two germline ends. The CDR3 DNA reads as TGCAGCGTCGATTCGACTCTCCCGCCTTACAATGAGCAGTTCTTC. Translating it yields CSVDSTLPPYNEQFF.